A single sample is the source of the 22 T cell receptor beta chains below, sequenced in a study of cytomegalovirus exposure and HLA in healthy donors. PCR was performed using 60 Vbeta and 13 Jbeta primers. TCRdb's table, derived via immunoSEQ multiplex PCR, lists solely in-frame clones and lacks some. The table lists 150,000 to 200,000 clones, roughly 70% of them singletons. Material: PBMCs. The receptors here all came from a woman aged 40 to 55 in good health and CMV-seropositive.

There are a few counts of this clone. This chain uses TRBV19 with TRBJ2-3, with TRBD1 matching over 8 bases. V shed 3 bases and J 2 bases; nucleotides not matched to a gene: 4. The germline V gene encodes CDR1 LNHDA and CDR2 SQIVND (reference sequence). The CDR3 has 15 residues. CDR3: CASSIDRGPTDTQYF. DNA for the CDR3: TGTGCCAGTAGTATCGACAGGGGACCCACAGATACGCAGTATTTT.

This clone was recorded only once. The gene calls are TRBV14 and TRBJ2-3, with TRBD1 identical over 9 bases. With 4 bases clipped from V and 2 bases from J, the junction kept 4 bases outside the gene matches. In germline, CDR1 is SGHDN, CDR2 FVKESK. The CDR3 contains 15 residues. The CDR3 loop is CASSPTGGPTDTQYF. CDR3 DNA sequence: TGTGCCAGCAGCCCGACAGGGGGGCCCACAGATACGCAGTATTTT.

A few counts support this clone. The chain links TRBV7-2 to TRBJ2-1, with D possibly TRBD2 on 6 matching bases. The CDR3 covers 14 residues. V was shortened by 5 bases and J by 9 bases, with 17 bases between the two germline ends. The germline CDR1 and CDR2 sequences are SGHTA and FQGNSA. The CDR3 is CASSQAGTGLEQFF. The CDR3 DNA reads as TGTGCCAGCAGCCAAGCCGGGACTGGCCTTGAGCAGTTCTTC.

The chain employs TRBV19 and TRBJ2-1; tentatively, D is TRBD1 (6 bases). The CDR3 runs 14 residues. Trimming removed 4 bases from V and 7 bases from J, with 14 bases in between. Germline values: CDR1 LNHDA, CDR2 SQIVND (reference sequence). CDR3 bases: TGTGCCAGTAGTAGGGGACAAAGGGGAAATGAGCAGTTCTTC. Protein: CASSRGQRGNEQFF.

This clone was seen a single time. V gene TRBV7-3 combines with J gene TRBJ2-3; weak D call: TRBD2 (6 bases). The CDR3 runs 13 residues. Trimming shortened V by 2 bases and J by 6 bases, and 9 bases separated the two germline ends. The germline gives CDR1 SGHTA, CDR2 FQGTGA. CDR3 nucleotide sequence: TGTGCCAGCAGCTTAGCGGGATCGGATACGCAGTATTTT. Encoded protein: CASSLAGSDTQYF.

This chain links TRBV7-6 with TRBJ1-1; 10 bases align to TRBD1. Looked up from germline, CDR1 is SGHVS and CDR2 is FNYEAQ. CDR3 length: 17 amino acids. The junction had 10 bases not matched to a gene; V was cut back by 5 bases and J by 1 base. In nucleotides, the CDR3 is TGTGCCAGCAGCCAAGGACAGGGGGTTGGATCGAACACTGAAGCTTTCTTT. Translating it yields CASSQGQGVGSNTEAFF.

The genes are TRBV2 and TRBJ1-2, with 7 bases matching TRBD1. Per germline, CDR1 SNHLY and CDR2 FYNNEI. V lost 7 bases and J lost 4; bases outside the gene matches: 6. CDR3 length: 13 amino acids. The CDR3, as DNA: TGTGCCAGCACTGGACAGGCGAGCTATGGCTACACCTTC. This codes for CASTGQASYGYTF.

This chain uses TRBV19 with TRBJ1-4, with 7 bases aligning to TRBD1. Per germline, CDR1 LNHDA and CDR2 SQIVND (reference sequence). The CDR3 has 15 residues. V lost 6 bases and J lost 8; bases outside the gene matches: 12. This CDR3 is CASSRSGGLNEKLFF. As DNA, the CDR3 is TGTGCCAGTAGCCGGTCAGGGGGTCTTAACGAAAAACTGTTTTTT.

This chain links TRBV1 with TRBJ2-2; TRBD2, the D gene given by the table, was not confirmed from the DNA. TRBV1 is a listed pseudogene. This CDR3 has 17 amino acids. In nucleotides, the CDR3 is TGCACCAGCAGCCAAGATGTCGAACAATCTAGGACCGGGGAGCTGTTTTTT. Its protein is CTSSQDVEQSRTGELFF.

This clone appeared a few times. The chain links TRBV7-2 to TRBJ2-2; TRBD2 agrees at 9 bases. Trimming removed 2 bases from V and 3 bases from J; junction bases left unmatched: 4. The CDR3 is 16 residues long. CDR1 SGHTA and CDR2 FQGNSA come from the germline V gene. The CDR3 protein is CASSLPAGGYTGELFF. The CDR3 bases are TGTGCCAGCAGCTTACCAGCGGGGGGATACACCGGGGAGCTGTTTTTT.

This clone has only a few counts. The chain uses TRBV21-1 and TRBJ1-4; TRBD1, the table's D call, lacks a check against the DNA. TRBV21-1 constitutes a pseudogene. This CDR3 is 15 amino acids long. The CDR3 is CASSKEDSLNEKLFF. The CDR3 DNA reads as TGTGCCAGCAGCAAAGAGGACAGCCTCAATGAAAAACTGTTTTTT.

The chain carries TRBV7-3 and TRBJ2-3; the D gene is possibly TRBD2 (6 bases). V lost 1 base and J 1 base, leaving 12 bases between the germline ends. Germline-derived CDR1 and CDR2 are SGHTA and FQGTGA. There are 16 residues in the CDR3. The CDR3, as DNA: TGTGCCAGCAGCTTAAAAGGATTAGCGGGCACAGATACGCAGTATTTT. The encoded protein is CASSLKGLAGTDTQYF.

The chain uses TRBV7-8 and TRBJ1-1; possibly TRBD1 for D (5 bases). Between the trimmed V and J ends, which lost 2 bases and 11 bases, there was a span of 18 bases. In germline, CDR1 is SGHVS, CDR2 FQNEAQ. The CDR3 runs 14 residues. This chain's CDR3 is CASSLRTPICEAFF. The CDR3 DNA reads TGTGCCAGCAGCTTAAGGACACCTATTTGTGAGGCTTTCTTT. The variable domain in full, with the rest retrieved from reference TRBV7-8 and TRBJ1-1, is GAGVSQSPRYKVAKRGQDVALRCDPISGHVSLFWYQQALGQGPEFLTYFQNEAQLDKSGLPSDRFFAERPEGSVSTLKIQRTQQEDSAVYLCASSLRTPICEAFFGQGTRLTVV.

V usage is TRBV5-4 and J usage is TRBJ2-7; maybe TRBD2 (6 bases). V was cut by 3 bases and J by 2 bases, with 15 bases left in between. Per the germline V gene, CDR1 is SGHNT and CDR2 is YYREEE (reference sequence). CDR3 length: 15 amino acids. CDR3 amino acids: CASSSSGEPTYEQYF. Here the CDR3 DNA reads TGTGCCAGCAGCTCATCGGGGGAACCAACCTACGAGCAGTACTTC.

CDR3 sequence (DNA): TGTGCCAGCAGCCGAGGACTAGCGACAAACTACGAGCAGTACTTC. Translated, it gives CASSRGLATNYEQYF. The chain couples TRBV4-2 to TRBJ2-7, with TRBD2 identical over 9 bases. The CDR3 consists of 15 residues. Germline V lookup: CDR1 LGHNA, CDR2 YNFKEQ. The J segment lost 3 bases and the V segment lost 4 bases, leaving 7 bases of the junction unmatched.

V gene TRBV5-1 combines with J gene TRBJ2-7; 9 bases line up with TRBD1. The CDR3 consists of 14 residues. Germline CDR1 reads SGHRS; CDR2 reads YFSETQ. J gave up 5 bases and V 0 bases, and 3 bases lay outside the gene matches. The CDR3 is CASSLAGTGNEQYF. Written as DNA, the CDR3 is TGCGCCAGCAGCTTGGCCGGGACAGGGAACGAGCAGTACTTC.

The chain has TRBV9 and TRBJ2-7; the match to TRBD2 covers 10 bases. CDR3 length: 15 amino acids. Germline lookup yields CDR1 SGDLS and CDR2 YYNGEE. V was pared by 3 bases and J by 0 bases, with 3 bases of the junction left unmatched. The CDR3 loop is CASSASGGNSYEQYF. CDR3 nucleotides: TGTGCCAGCAGCGCTAGCGGGGGCAACTCCTACGAGCAGTACTTC.

The chain combines TRBV2 with TRBJ2-3; 9 nucleotides align to TRBD2. The CDR3 sequence is 15 residues long. V lost 6 bases, J lost 8 bases, and 12 bases stayed unmatched. CDR1 and CDR2 from the germline V gene are SNHLY and FYNNEI. Here the CDR3 reads CASRLLAGAHGTQYF. CDR3 nucleotides: TGTGCCAGCAGACTACTAGCGGGTGCACACGGTACGCAGTATTTT.

In this sample, this clone turned up a few times. The chain is built from TRBV5-1 and TRBJ1-1, with TRBD1 as a possible D gene (5 bases). CDR1 SGHRS and CDR2 YFSETQ come from the germline V gene. The V gene lost 2 bases and the J gene lost 3 bases, with 14 bases spanning the gap. The CDR3 totals 15 residues. CDR3 sequence reads: CASSFQGGGDTEAFF. The CDR3 DNA sequence: TGCGCCAGCAGCTTTCAGGGAGGAGGGGACACTGAAGCTTTCTTT.

The CDR3 region is CASSVAGDSRNEQFF. For the CDR3, the DNA is TGTGCCAGCAGCGTAGCCGGGGATTCGAGGAATGAGCAGTTCTTC. The chain couples TRBV9 to TRBJ2-1; TRBD2 is a possible D gene (5 bases). Germline V gene data show CDR1 as SGDLS and CDR2 as YYNGEE. The length of the CDR3 is 15 residues. V was clipped by 0 bases and J by 7 bases, with 14 bases between them.

For this clone: Other nucleotide sequences from this sample produce the same CDR3. The chain is built from TRBV5-4 and TRBJ2-3, with TRBD2 matching 13 bases. The germline gives CDR1 SGHNT, CDR2 YYREEE (reference sequence). The V segment lost 4 bases and the J segment 1 base; nucleotides outside the gene matches: 3. The CDR3 runs to 16 residues. The chain's CDR3 is CASSRTSGSGTDTQYF. The CDR3 DNA reads TGTGCCAGCAGCCGGACTAGCGGGAGTGGCACAGATACGCAGTATTTT.

This clone was counted only a few times. The chain couples TRBV4-1 to TRBJ2-1; 11 positions agree with TRBD1. The length of the CDR3 is 16 residues. V was clipped by 7 bases and J by 6 bases; unmatched bases: 11. The germline gives CDR1 MGHRA, CDR2 YSYEKL. CDR3 residues: CASTSTGTGGINEQFF. Here the CDR3 DNA reads TGCGCCAGCACCTCTACCGGGACAGGGGGGATCAATGAGCAGTTCTTC.